The rows below give T cell receptor beta chains drawn from one sample of a study of PD-1 blockade in classical Hodgkin lymphoma. Repertoires were generated with immunoSEQ multiplex PCR, while TCRdb's copy carries only in-frame clones and drops some. The table shows about 30,000 clones, with 60% to 85% occurring only once. This specimen consisted of peripheral blood mononuclear cells (PBMCs), obtained before the second cycle of nivolumab. The receptors originated from a human donor with classical Hodgkin lymphoma. Each CDR3 is given with its conserved first and last residue. A D gene is named only where the DNA matches it firmly. Only part of the rows carry a size: once, few, many, or a class if the clone is expanded.

d_call,clone_size,j_call,v_call,cdr3_aa,cdr3_nt
TRBD2,.,TRBJ2-1,TRBV19,CASSGLAVPNEQFF,TGTGCCAGTAGCGGACTAGCGGTGCCCAATGAGCAGTTCTTC
.,.,TRBJ2-4,TRBV5-1,CASSPNLGNIQYF,TGCGCCAGCAGCCCGAATCTAGGTAACATTCAGTACTTC
.,.,TRBJ1-2,TRBV14,CASSQVGGLQGYTF,TGTGCCAGCAGCCAAGTAGGGGGGCTGCAAGGCTACACCTTC
TRBD1,once,TRBJ1-4,TRBV7-9,CASSLEARTGRYEKLFF,TGTGCCAGCAGCTTAGAAGCCCGGACAGGGAGGTATGAAAAACTGTTTTTT
.,few,TRBJ2-5,TRBV7-3,CASSLRQQETQYF,TGTGCCAGCAGCTTAAGACAGCAAGAGACCCAGTACTTC
TRBD2,.,TRBJ2-3,TRBV5-4,CASSGGGTDTQYF,TGTGCCAGCAGCGGGGGGGGCACAGATACGCAGTATTTT
.,medium-sized,TRBJ1-6,TRBV4-1,CASSQGQGRGSPLHF,TGCGCCAGCAGCCAAGGTCAGGGTAGAGGTTCACCCCTCCACTTT
TRBD1,.,TRBJ2-7,TRBV5-6,CASSFVQGGEQYF,TGTGCCAGCAGCTTTGTACAGGGGGGCGAGCAGTACTTC
TRBD1,medium-sized,TRBJ2-2,TRBV7-9,CASSPGTGGNTGELFF,TGTGCCAGCAGCCCTGGGACAGGGGGAAACACCGGGGAGCTGTTTTTT
TRBD1,large,TRBJ1-2,TRBV29-1,CSVDYRGGYTF,TGCAGCGTCGATTACAGGGGTGGCTACACCTTC
.,medium-sized,TRBJ1-2,TRBV7-2,CASSFVGGGYTF,TGTGCCAGCAGCTTTGTTGGCGGTGGCTACACCTTC
TRBD1,.,TRBJ1-1,TRBV7-9,CASSLVVGQGHTEAFF,TGTGCCAGCAGCTTAGTAGTCGGACAGGGTCACACTGAAGCTTTCTTT
TRBD2,few,TRBJ2-1,TRBV11-2,CASSLAGRSSYNEQFF,TGTGCCAGCAGCTTAGCCGGGAGGAGCTCCTACAATGAGCAGTTCTTC
.,few,TRBJ2-3,TRBV2,CASSVGFPDTQYF,TGTGCCAGCAGTGTCGGTTTCCCAGATACGCAGTATTTT
.,few,TRBJ1-1,TRBV30,CAWSVGGTEAFF,TGTGCCTGGAGTGTGGGGGGCACTGAAGCTTTCTTT
.,medium-sized,TRBJ2-7,TRBV7-9,CASSLGRYEQYF,TGTGCCAGCAGTCTGGGCCGGTACGAGCAGTACTTC
.,.,TRBJ1-1,TRBV21-1,CATRDTEAFF,TGTGCCACCCGGGACACTGAAGCTTTCTTT
.,.,TRBJ1-6,TRBV6-5,CASTSLSALNSPLHF,TGTGCCAGCACCAGCTTATCGGCGTTGAATTCACCCCTCCACTTT
.,.,TRBJ1-2,TRBV6-1,CASSEANRVGLYGYTF,TGTGCCAGCAGTGAAGCGAACAGGGTGGGACTCTATGGCTACACCTTC
TRBD1,.,TRBJ1-1,TRBV5-1,CASSLGPGQGGEAFF,TGCGCCAGCAGCTTGGGCCCAGGACAGGGCGGTGAAGCTTTCTTT
TRBD2,.,TRBJ2-7,TRBV23-1,CASSHWTSGGTYEQYF,TGCGCCAGCAGTCACTGGACTAGCGGGGGAACCTACGAGCAGTACTTC
TRBD2,.,TRBJ2-2,TRBV7-6,CASSHLTSRNTGELFF,TGTGCCAGCAGCCACCTGACTAGCCGGAACACCGGGGAGCTGTTTTTT
.,.,TRBJ2-7,TRBV7-2,CASGEAPRPYEQYF,TGTGCCAGCGGTGAGGCCCCGCGGCCCTACGAGCAGTACTTC
TRBD1,.,TRBJ1-2,TRBV9,CASSAGVDRDHNYGYTF,TGTGCCAGCAGCGCTGGGGTCGACAGGGATCACAACTATGGCTACACCTTC
.,.,TRBJ1-2,TRBV2,CASNAGARGYTF,TGTGCCAGCAACGCGGGGGCTAGGGGCTACACCTTC
.,.,TRBJ1-4,TRBV27,CASSFWGEKLFF,TGTGCCAGCAGTTTCTGGGGAGAAAAACTGTTTTTT
.,.,TRBJ1-1,TRBV30,CAWSVLGGSEAEAFF,TGTGCCTGGAGTGTACTCGGGGGGAGTGAGGCTGAAGCTTTCTTT
TRBD1,.,TRBJ1-1,TRBV2,CASSRRRATGEDTEAFF,TGTGCCAGCAGTAGGCGGAGGGCGACAGGGGAGGACACTGAAGCTTTCTTT
TRBD1,.,TRBJ2-2,TRBV29-1,CSVEGQGAGELFF,TGCAGCGTTGAAGGTCAGGGGGCCGGGGAGCTGTTTTTT
TRBD2,.,TRBJ2-5,TRBV6-5,CASSYYSGEETQYF,TGTGCCAGCAGTTACTATAGCGGGGAAGAGACCCAGTACTTC
.,.,TRBJ2-7,TRBV30,CAWSQQGGTGEQYF,TGTGCCTGGAGTCAACAGGGAGGAACAGGGGAGCAGTACTTC
TRBD2,.,TRBJ2-3,TRBV2,CASSGGADGTQYF,TGTGCCAGCAGCGGGGGGGCGGATGGAACGCAGTATTTT
.,.,TRBJ2-5,TRBV27,CASSSMTALQETQYF,TGTGCCAGCAGTTCGATGACAGCCCTCCAAGAGACCCAGTACTTC
TRBD2,.,TRBJ2-1,TRBV6-5,CASSPGLGEFF,TGTGCCAGCAGCCCCGGACTAGGGGAGTTCTTC
TRBD1,.,TRBJ1-4,TRBV6-1,CASSFRGLSEKLFF,TGTGCCAGCAGCTTTAGGGGGCTCAGTGAAAAACTGTTTTTT
.,.,TRBJ2-7,TRBV7-9,CASSSGQLEQYF,TGTGCCAGCAGCTCCGGACAGTTGGAGCAGTACTTC
.,.,TRBJ1-2,TRBV6-5,CASSYSGGIANGYTF,TGTGCCAGCAGTTACTCGGGGGGAATTGCCAATGGCTACACCTTC
.,.,TRBJ1-4,TRBV30,CAWSDRNEKLFF,TGTGCCTGGAGTGACCGGAATGAAAAACTGTTTTTT
.,.,TRBJ2-7,TRBV6-5,CASSYFGGAYEQYF,TGTGCCAGCAGTTACTTTGGGGGCGCCTACGAGCAGTACTTC
.,.,TRBJ2-1,TRBV11-2,CASSLDPLGQKSSYNEQFF,TGTGCCAGCAGCTTAGATCCGCTGGGGCAGAAGAGCTCCTACAATGAGCAGTTCTTC
.,.,TRBJ1-6,TRBV28,CASSLVGGSPYNSPLHF,TGTGCCAGCAGTTTAGTCGGCGGTTCTCCGTATAATTCACCCCTCCACTTT
.,few,TRBJ2-1,TRBV30,CAWNRWNEQFF,TGTGCCTGGAATAGGTGGAATGAGCAGTTCTTC
.,.,TRBJ1-2,TRBV27,CASMGGWGTGYTF,TGTGCCAGCATGGGCGGTTGGGGTACGGGCTACACCTTC
.,.,TRBJ1-1,TRBV5-1,CASSLAGSTEAFF,TGCGCCAGCAGCTTGGCGGGGTCCACTGAAGCTTTCTTT
.,.,TRBJ1-4,TRBV14,CASSQDLWEEKLFF,TGTGCCAGCAGCCAAGATCTTTGGGAGGAAAAACTGTTTTTT
TRBD2,few,TRBJ2-1,TRBV5-1,CASSLIAGEVLLGNEQFF,TGCGCCAGCAGCTTAATAGCGGGGGAAGTTTTGCTGGGCAATGAGCAGTTCTTC
.,once,TRBJ1-3,TRBV18,CASSPLQDSGNTIYF,TGTGCCAGCTCACCATTACAGGACTCTGGAAACACCATATATTTT
TRBD2,.,TRBJ2-1,TRBV29-1,CSVVRPGLAINEQFF,TGCAGCGTTGTAAGACCGGGACTAGCTATCAATGAGCAGTTCTTC
.,few,TRBJ2-1,TRBV7-9,CASSTLVATPGNEQFF,TGTGCCAGCAGTACCCTGGTGGCTACCCCTGGGAATGAGCAGTTCTTC
.,few,TRBJ2-5,TRBV5-4,CASSFTGAAETQYF,TGTGCCAGCAGCTTTACGGGGGCGGCGGAGACCCAGTACTTC
.,once,TRBJ2-7,TRBV27,CASSLSGYYEQYF,TGTGCCAGCAGTTTATCCGGGTACTACGAGCAGTACTTC
TRBD1,.,TRBJ2-1,TRBV27,CASSLRQGVHGEQFF,TGTGCCAGCAGTTTGAGACAGGGGGTGCATGGTGAGCAGTTCTTC
TRBD1,.,TRBJ2-5,TRBV7-9,CASSFGRGRTVGETQYF,TGTGCCAGCAGCTTTGGAAGGGGGCGGACCGTGGGAGAGACCCAGTACTTC
.,.,TRBJ1-4,TRBV19,CASSSFEKLFF,TGTGCCAGTAGTTCATTTGAAAAACTGTTTTTT
.,.,TRBJ2-7,TRBV6-5,CASSYSGPRADEQYF,TGTGCCAGCAGTTACTCAGGTCCCAGGGCCGACGAGCAGTACTTC
.,few,TRBJ1-1,TRBV5-1,CASSLGRGFGVLRTEAFF,TGCGCCAGCAGCTTGGGCCGTGGGTTTGGGGTTTTGAGGACTGAAGCTTTCTTT
.,.,TRBJ2-2,TRBV29-1,CSVVGKTNTGELFF,TGCAGCGTTGTGGGCAAAACGAACACCGGGGAGCTGTTTTTT